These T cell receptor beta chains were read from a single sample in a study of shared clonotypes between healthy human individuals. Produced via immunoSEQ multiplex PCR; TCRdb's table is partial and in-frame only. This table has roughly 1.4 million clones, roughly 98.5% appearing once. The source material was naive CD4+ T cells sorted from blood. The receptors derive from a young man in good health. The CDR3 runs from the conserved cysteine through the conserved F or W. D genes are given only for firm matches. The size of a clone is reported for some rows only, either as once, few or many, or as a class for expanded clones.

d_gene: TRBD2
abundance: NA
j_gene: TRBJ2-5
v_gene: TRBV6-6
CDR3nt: TGTGCCAGCAGTTATAAGCGACTAGCGGCCAAGACCCAGTACTTC
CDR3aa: CASSYKRLAAKTQYF

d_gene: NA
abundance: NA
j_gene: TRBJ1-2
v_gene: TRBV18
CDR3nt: TGTGCCAGCTCACCCCAAGGAGTAGCTAACTATGGCTACACCTTC
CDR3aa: CASSPQGVANYGYTF

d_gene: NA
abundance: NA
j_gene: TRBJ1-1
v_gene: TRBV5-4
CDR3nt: TGTGCCAGCAGCTTGTCTCAGAGGACTGAAGCTTTCTTT
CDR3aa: CASSLSQRTEAFF

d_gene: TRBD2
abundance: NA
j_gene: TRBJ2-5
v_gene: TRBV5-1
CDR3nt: TGCGCCAGCAGCTTGGGACTAGCGGTAAAGACCCAGTACTTC
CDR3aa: CASSLGLAVKTQYF

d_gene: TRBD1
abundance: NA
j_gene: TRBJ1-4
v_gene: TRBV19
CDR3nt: TGTGCCAGTAGTATACGACGACAGGGGGCGGCTAATGAAAAACTGTTTTTT
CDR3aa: CASSIRRQGAANEKLFF

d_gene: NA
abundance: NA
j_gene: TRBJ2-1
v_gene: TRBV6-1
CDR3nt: TGTGCCAGCAGTGAAGGACTAAGAGGGATAAAGCAGTTCTTC
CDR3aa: CASSEGLRGIKQFF

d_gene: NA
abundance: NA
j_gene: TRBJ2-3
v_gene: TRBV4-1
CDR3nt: TGCGCCAGCAGCCAAGGCGGAGGGAGAATTGTAGATACGCAGTATTTT
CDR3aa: CASSQGGGRIVDTQYF

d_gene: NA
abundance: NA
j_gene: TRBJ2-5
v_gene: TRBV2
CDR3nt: TGTGCCAGCACCCGTAACCCGCCCATAAACCAAGAGACCCAGTACTTC
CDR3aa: CASTRNPPINQETQYF

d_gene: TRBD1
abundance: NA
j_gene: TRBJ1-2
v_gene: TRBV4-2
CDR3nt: TGTGCCAGCAGCCCGGGACAGGGGGACTATGGCTACACCTTC
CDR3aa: CASSPGQGDYGYTF

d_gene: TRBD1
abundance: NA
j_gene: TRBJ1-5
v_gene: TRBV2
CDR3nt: TGTGCCAGCAGCGCCTACAGGGGTCAGCCCCAGCATTTT
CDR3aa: CASSAYRGQPQHF

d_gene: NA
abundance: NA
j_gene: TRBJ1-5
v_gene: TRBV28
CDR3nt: TGTGCCAGCAGCCTCCTAGGTAATCAGCCCCAGCATTTT
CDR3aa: CASSLLGNQPQHF

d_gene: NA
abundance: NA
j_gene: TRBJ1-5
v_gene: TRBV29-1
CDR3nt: TGCAGCGTACGGACAGCAAGCAATCAGCCCCAGCATTTT
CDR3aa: CSVRTASNQPQHF

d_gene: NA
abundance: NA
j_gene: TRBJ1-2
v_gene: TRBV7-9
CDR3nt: TGTGCCAGCAGCTTAGTCCGGGCCTCACCGAGTGACGACACCTTC
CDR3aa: CASSLVRASPSDDTF

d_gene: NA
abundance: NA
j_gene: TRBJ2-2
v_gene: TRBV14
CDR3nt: TGTGCCAGCAGCCAAGACGTCAGCGCCGCCGGGGAGCTGTTTTTT
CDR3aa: CASSQDVSAAGELFF

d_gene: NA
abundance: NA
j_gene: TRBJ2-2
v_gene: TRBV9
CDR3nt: TGTGCCAGCAGACTCGCGTGGGGGAACGGGGAGCTGTTTTTT
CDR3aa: CASRLAWGNGELFF

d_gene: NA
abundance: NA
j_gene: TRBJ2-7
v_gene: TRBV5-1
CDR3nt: TGCGCCAGCAGCTTGGATCACGAGCAGTACTTC
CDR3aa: CASSLDHEQYF

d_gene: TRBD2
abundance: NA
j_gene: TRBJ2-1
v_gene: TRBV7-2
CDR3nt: TGTGCCAGCAGCGCCGCCCTGAGCGGGAGGGTGGCCAATGAGCAGTTCTTC
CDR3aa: CASSAALSGRVANEQFF

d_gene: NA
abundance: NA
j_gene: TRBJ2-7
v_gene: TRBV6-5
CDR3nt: TGTGCCAGCAGTTACTCAGAGGGGGGGCCATTCGAGCAGTACTTC
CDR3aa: CASSYSEGGPFEQYF

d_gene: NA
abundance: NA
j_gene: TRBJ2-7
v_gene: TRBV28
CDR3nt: TGTGCCAGCCTGGCCTACCGACGAACCTACGAGCAGTACTTC
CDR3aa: CASLAYRRTYEQYF

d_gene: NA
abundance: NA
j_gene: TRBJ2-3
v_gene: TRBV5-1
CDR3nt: TGCGCCAGCAGCCTCGGACAGACCACAGATACGCAGTATTTT
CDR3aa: CASSLGQTTDTQYF

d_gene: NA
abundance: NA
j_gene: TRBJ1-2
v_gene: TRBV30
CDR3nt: TGTGCCTGGAGTGTAGGGGGGGCATATGGCTACACCTTC
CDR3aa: CAWSVGGAYGYTF

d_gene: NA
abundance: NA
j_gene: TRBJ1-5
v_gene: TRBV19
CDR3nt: TGTGCCAGTAGTACCCGCGGGGTGGCGGGCAATCAGCCCCAGCATTTT
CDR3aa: CASSTRGVAGNQPQHF

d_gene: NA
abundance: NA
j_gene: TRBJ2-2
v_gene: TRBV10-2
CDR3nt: TGCGCCAGCAGCGGGGGAGGGGGCTTGTCCGGGGAGCTGTTTTTT
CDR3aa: CASSGGGGLSGELFF

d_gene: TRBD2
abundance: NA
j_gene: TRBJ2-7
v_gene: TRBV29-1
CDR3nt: TGCAGCGTTGCGCTAACCGGGACTAGCGGGTACTCCTACGAGCAGTACTTC
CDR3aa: CSVALTGTSGYSYEQYF

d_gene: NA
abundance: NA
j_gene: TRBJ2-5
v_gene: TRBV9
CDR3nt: TGTGCCAGCAGCGCTGGTGTAGAGACCCAGTACTTC
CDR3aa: CASSAGVETQYF

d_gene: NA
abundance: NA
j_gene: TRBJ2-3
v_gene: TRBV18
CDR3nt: TGTGCCAGCTCACCACGTGACCTTTACGCGGATACGCAGTATTTT
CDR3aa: CASSPRDLYADTQYF

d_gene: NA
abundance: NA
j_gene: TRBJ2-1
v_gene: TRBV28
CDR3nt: TGTGCCAGCAGCCGACTGGATTACAATGAGCAGTTCTTC
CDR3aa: CASSRLDYNEQFF

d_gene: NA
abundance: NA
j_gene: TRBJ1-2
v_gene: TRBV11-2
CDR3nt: TGTGCCAGCAGCCCCACGGGGACCGATGGCTACACCTTC
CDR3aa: CASSPTGTDGYTF

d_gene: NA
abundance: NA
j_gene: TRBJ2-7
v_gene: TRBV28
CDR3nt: TGTGCCAGCACCTTAGACAACTACGAGCAGTACTTC
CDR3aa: CASTLDNYEQYF

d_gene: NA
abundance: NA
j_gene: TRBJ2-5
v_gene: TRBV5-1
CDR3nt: TGCGCCAGCAGCTTGGGCTCGGGAGAGACCCAGTACTTC
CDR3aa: CASSLGSGETQYF

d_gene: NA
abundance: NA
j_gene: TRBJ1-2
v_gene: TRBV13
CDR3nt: TGTGCCAGCAGATTTACAGGAGGGGGCTATGGCTACACCTTC
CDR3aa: CASRFTGGGYGYTF

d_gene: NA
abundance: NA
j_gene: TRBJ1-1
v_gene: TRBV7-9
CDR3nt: TGTGCCAGCAGCTTAGACCAAGCTTTCTTT
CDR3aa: CASSLDQAFF

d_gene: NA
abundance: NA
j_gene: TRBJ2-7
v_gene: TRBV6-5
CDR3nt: TGTGCCAGCAGTTACCGACGTACATCCTACGAGCAGTACTTC
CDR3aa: CASSYRRTSYEQYF

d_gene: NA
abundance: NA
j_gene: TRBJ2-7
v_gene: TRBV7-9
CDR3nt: TGTGCCAGCAGCTTGACTCCCTACGAGCAGTACTTC
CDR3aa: CASSLTPYEQYF

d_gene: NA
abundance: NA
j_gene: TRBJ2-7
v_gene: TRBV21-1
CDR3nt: TGTGCCAGCAGCAAAGAACTGGGCCCAGGCCGGACCCTAAGCGACGAGCAGTACTTC
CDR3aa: CASSKELGPGRTLSDEQYF

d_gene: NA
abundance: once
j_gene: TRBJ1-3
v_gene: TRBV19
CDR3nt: TGTGCCAGTAGTAATACCGGGCACAAGGGAAACACCATATATTTT
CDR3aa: CASSNTGHKGNTIYF

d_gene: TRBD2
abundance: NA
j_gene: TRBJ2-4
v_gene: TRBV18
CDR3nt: TGTGCCAGCTCACAATTACCGGGACTAGCGGGAGGTCTAGCCAAAAACATTCAGTACTTC
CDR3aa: CASSQLPGLAGGLAKNIQYF

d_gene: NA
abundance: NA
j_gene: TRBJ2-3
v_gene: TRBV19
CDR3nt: TGTGCCAGTAGTAGAGTTGGTGTTGATACGCAGTATTTT
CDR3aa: CASSRVGVDTQYF

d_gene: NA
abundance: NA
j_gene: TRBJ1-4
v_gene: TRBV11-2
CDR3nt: TGTGCCAGCAGCTTAGTCGTTTCTGAAAAACTGTTTTTT
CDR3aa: CASSLVVSEKLFF

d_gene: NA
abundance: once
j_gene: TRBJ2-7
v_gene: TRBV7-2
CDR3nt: TGTGCCAGCAGCGGGTCCACCTGGGCCGAGCAGTACTTC
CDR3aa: CASSGSTWAEQYF

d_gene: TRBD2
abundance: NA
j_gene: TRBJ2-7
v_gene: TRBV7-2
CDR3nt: TGTGCCAGCAGCTTAGCGGGACTAGCCTCCTACGAGCAGTACTTC
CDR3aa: CASSLAGLASYEQYF

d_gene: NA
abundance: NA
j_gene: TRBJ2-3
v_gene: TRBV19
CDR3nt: TGTGCCAGTACCCCGGTGACTAGGGTCACAAATCCGCAGTATTTT
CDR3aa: CASTPVTRVTNPQYF